This is a list of T cell receptor beta chains from one sample in a study of blood T cell repertoires in COVID-19. The protocol was immunoSEQ multiplex PCR, while the TCRdb copy is restricted to in-frame clones and leaves out a portion. The profile shows about 440,000 clones, 90% of them singletons. Sequencing used PBMCs or T cells enriched from blood (not recorded which). All receptors come from a man aged 18 to 30 who had recovered from COVID-19. The CDR3 runs from the conserved cysteine through the conserved F or W. D genes are given only for firm matches. Where a row states a size, it is once, few, many or the class of an expanded clone; other rows omit it.

V	J	D	size	DNA	CDR3
TRBV14	TRBJ1-1	TRBD1	NA	TGTGCCAGCAGCCAAGATATTAGTGGGACAGTGAACACTGAAGCTTTCTTT	CASSQDISGTVNTEAFF
TRBV6-5	TRBJ1-2	NA	NA	TGTGCCAGCAGGTTCAATACGGGGGGAGGGGGCTACACCTTC	CASRFNTGGGGYTF
TRBV21-1	TRBJ2-7	NA	NA	TGTGCCAGCAGTTCCGCCGGGACAGTAACCTACGAGCAGTACTTC	CASSSAGTVTYEQYF
TRBV27	TRBJ1-2	NA	NA	TGTGCCAGCAGTTATGGCCCGCTCAACTATGGCTACACCTTC	CASSYGPLNYGYTF
TRBV5-6	TRBJ1-2	NA	NA	TGTGCCAGCAGCCCTCCCGGGAGTCCCTATGGCTACACCTTC	CASSPPGSPYGYTF
TRBV28	TRBJ2-7	TRBD2	NA	TGTGCCAGCAGTGGGACTAGCGGGTACGAGCAGTACTTC	CASSGTSGYEQYF
TRBV6-1	TRBJ1-2	TRBD1	once	TGTGCCAGCAGTGAAGGACAGGGGGCGGGCTATGGCTACACCTTC	CASSEGQGAGYGYTF
TRBV2	TRBJ2-3	NA	NA	TGTGCCAGCAGTGAAGCGACAGGCTCCCCCGATACGCAGTATTTT	CASSEATGSPDTQYF
TRBV28	TRBJ2-7	TRBD1	NA	TGTGCCAGCAGTTTTAGTATTGGACAGGGTGGATCCGAGCAGTACTTC	CASSFSIGQGGSEQYF
TRBV7-9	TRBJ1-4	NA	NA	TGTGCCAGCAGTTCCAGGGGTCCCCACAATGAAAAACTGTTTTTT	CASSSRGPHNEKLFF